This T cell receptor (beta chain) was recovered during a study of vaccination and CD4 T cells after COVID-19. Across the study: A median of approximately 96 days (range 35 to 161) separated diagnosis from post-COVID sampling. In the control cultures, a CEFX pool, an HIV-1 Nef pool, or no peptide was supplied.

Remarks on this clonotype: Its target is not known.

Sequenced with the Oncomine TCR Beta short-read assay was DNA taken from cultured CD4+ T cells. Using the QIAamp micro DNA kit, genomic DNA was extracted from the CD4+ T cells that had been cultured. A single record per CDR3 protein comes from TCRdb applying MiXCR to the PCR reads. The profile shows 9,500 to 15,000 distinct CDR3 sequences, about 47% of them singletons. Treatment noted: roughly ten-day PBMC culture with coronavirus spike peptide pools or control peptides (ViraFEST assay). Trimming cost V 0 bases and J 4 bases, with 13 bases left between them. Germline loops: CDR1 MNHEY, CDR2 SVGEGT. The CDR3 is 16 amino acids.

This chain connects TRBV6-2 or TRBV6-3 to TRBJ1-3; D possibly corresponds to TRBD1 (6 bases). The sequence came from a human donor who had recovered from COVID-19. Specimen: CD4+ T cells from blood, cultured in vitro. CDR3 nucleotide sequence: TGTGCCAGCAGTTACTCCCAACAGGGATCGGGAAACACCATATATTTT. Translating it yields CASSYSQQGSGNTIYF.